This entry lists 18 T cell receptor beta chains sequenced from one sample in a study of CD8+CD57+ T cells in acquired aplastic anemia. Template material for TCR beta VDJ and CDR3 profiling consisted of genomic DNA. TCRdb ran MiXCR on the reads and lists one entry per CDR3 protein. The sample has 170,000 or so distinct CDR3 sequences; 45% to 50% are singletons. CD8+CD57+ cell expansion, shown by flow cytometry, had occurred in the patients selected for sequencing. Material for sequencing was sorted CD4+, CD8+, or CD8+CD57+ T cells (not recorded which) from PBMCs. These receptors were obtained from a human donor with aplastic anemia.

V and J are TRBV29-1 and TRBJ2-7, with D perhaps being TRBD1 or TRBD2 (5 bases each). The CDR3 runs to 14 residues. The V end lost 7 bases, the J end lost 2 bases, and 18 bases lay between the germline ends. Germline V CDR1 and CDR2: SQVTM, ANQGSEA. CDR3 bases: TGCAGCGCCGCACGAGGGGTTAAGGCCTACGAGCAGTACTTC. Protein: CSAARGVKAYEQYF.

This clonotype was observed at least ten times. CDR3 sequence reads: CASSYDRGYGAFF. The CDR3 DNA is TGTGCCAGCAGTTACGACAGGGGATATGGGGCTTTCTTT. The V gene is TRBV6-5, the J gene TRBJ1-1; 8 bases match TRBD1. Germline CDR1 and CDR2: MNHEY and SVGAGI. This CDR3 comprises 13 residues. V trimming: 2 bases; J trimming: 11 bases; junction bases outside the gene matches: 7.

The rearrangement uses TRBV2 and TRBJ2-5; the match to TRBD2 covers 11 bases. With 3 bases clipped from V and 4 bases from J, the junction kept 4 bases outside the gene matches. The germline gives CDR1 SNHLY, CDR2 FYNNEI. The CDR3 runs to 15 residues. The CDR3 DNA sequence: TGTGCCAGCAGTGACAGGGGACTAGCGGCAGAGACCCAGTACTTC. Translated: CASSDRGLAAETQYF. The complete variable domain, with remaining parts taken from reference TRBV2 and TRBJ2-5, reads EPEVTQTPSHQVTQMGQEVILRCVPISNHLYFYWYRQILGQKVEFLVSFYNNEISEKSEIFDDQFSVERPDGSNFTLKIRSTKLEDSAMYFCASSDRGLAAETQYFGPGTRLLVL.

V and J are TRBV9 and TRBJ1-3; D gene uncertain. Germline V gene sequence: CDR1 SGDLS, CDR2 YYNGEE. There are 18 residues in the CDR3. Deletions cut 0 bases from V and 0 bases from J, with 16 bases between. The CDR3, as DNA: TGTGCCAGCAGCGTAGACCGGGATTCTACTCACTCTGGAAACACCATATATTTT. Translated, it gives CASSVDRDSTHSGNTIYF. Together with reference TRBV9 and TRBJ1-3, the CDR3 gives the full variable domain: DSGVTQTPKHLITATGQRVTLRCSPRSGDLSVYWYQQSLDQGLQFLIQYYNGEERAKGNILERFSAQQFPDLHSELNLSSLELGDSALYFCASSVDRDSTHSGNTIYFGEGSWLTVV.

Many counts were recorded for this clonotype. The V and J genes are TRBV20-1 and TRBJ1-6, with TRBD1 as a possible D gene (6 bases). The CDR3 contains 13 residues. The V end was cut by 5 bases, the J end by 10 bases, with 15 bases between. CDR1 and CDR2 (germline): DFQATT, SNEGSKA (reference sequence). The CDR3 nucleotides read TGCAGTGCTCGGGCCCAGGGGAAATCACCCCTCCACTTT. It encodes CSARAQGKSPLHF.

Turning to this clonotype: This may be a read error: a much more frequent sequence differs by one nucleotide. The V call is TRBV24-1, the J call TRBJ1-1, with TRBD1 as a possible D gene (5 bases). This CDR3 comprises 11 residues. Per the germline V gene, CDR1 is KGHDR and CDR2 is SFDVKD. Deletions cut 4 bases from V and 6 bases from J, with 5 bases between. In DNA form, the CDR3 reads TGTGCCACCAGTGAGGGGGCTGAAGCTTTCTTT. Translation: CATSEGAEAFF.

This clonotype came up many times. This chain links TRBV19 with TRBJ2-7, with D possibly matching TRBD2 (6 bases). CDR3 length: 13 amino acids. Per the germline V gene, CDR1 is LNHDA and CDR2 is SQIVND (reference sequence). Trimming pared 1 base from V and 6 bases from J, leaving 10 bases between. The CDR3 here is CASSIGSGSEQYF. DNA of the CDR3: TGTGCCAGTAGTATAGGGTCCGGGAGCGAGCAGTACTTC.

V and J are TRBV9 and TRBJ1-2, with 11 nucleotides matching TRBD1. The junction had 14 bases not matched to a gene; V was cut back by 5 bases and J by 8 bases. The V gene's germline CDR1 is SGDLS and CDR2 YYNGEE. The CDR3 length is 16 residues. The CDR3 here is CASSVSTGQGVYGYTF. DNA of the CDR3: TGTGCCAGCAGTGTCTCTACGGGACAGGGGGTTTACGGCTACACCTTC. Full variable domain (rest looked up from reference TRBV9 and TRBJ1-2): DSGVTQTPKHLITATGQRVTLRCSPRSGDLSVYWYQQSLDQGLQFLIQYYNGEERAKGNILERFSAQQFPDLHSELNLSSLELGDSALYFCASSVSTGQGVYGYTFGSGTRLTVV.

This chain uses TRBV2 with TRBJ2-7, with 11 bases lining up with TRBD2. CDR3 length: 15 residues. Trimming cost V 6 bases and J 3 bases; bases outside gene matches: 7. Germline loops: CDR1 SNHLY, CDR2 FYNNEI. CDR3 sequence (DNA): TGTGCCAGCAGCGTTACTAGCGGGGGCCGCTACGAGCAGTACTTC. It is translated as CASSVTSGGRYEQYF.

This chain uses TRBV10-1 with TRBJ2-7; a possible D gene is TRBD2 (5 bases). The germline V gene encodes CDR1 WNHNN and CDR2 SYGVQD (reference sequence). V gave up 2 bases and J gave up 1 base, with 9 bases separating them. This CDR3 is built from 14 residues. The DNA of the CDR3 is TGCGCCAGCAGTGAGGCATCGGGGTCCTACGAGCAGTACTTC. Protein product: CASSEASGSYEQYF.

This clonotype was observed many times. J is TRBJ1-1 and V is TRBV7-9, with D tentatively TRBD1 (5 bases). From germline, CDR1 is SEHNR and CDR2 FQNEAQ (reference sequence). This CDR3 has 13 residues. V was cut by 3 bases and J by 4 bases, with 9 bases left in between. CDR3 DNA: TGTGCCAGCAGCTTTAATGGGGGCACTGAAGCTTTCTTT. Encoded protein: CASSFNGGTEAFF.

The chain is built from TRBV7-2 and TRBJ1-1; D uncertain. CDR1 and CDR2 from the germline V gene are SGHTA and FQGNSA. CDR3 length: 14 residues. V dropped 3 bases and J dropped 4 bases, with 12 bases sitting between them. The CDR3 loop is CASSLTVVGTEAFF. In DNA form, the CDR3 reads TGTGCCAGCAGCTTGACCGTGGTGGGCACTGAAGCTTTCTTT.

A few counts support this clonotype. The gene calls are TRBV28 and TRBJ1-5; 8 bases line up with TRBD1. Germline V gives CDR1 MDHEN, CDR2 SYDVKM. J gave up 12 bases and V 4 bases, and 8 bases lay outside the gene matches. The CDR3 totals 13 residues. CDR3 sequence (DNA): TGTGCCAGCAGTTCCCCACCGGACAGGGACCAGCATTTT. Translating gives CASSSPPDRDQHF.

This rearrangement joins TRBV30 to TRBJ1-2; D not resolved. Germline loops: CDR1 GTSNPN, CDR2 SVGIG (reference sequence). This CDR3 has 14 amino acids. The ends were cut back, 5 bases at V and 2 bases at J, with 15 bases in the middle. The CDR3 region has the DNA TGTGCCTGGCCCCTAAGAGGTCAAAACTATGGCTACACCTTC. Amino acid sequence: CAWPLRGQNYGYTF.

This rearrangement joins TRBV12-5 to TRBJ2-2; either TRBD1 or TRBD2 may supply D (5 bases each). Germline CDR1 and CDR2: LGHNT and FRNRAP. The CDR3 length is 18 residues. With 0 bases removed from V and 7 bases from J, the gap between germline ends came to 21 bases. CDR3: CASGLVILRDLDLGELFF. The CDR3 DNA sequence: TGTGCTAGTGGTTTGGTAATTCTGAGGGACCTAGATCTCGGGGAGCTGTTTTTT.

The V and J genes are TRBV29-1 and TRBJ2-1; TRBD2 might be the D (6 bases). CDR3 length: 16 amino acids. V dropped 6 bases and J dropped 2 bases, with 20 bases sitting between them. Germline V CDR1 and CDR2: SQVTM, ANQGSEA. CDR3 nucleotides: TGCAGCGTGGGTCCGGGACTCTCGACGGCCTACAATGAGCAGTTCTTC. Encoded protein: CSVGPGLSTAYNEQFF.

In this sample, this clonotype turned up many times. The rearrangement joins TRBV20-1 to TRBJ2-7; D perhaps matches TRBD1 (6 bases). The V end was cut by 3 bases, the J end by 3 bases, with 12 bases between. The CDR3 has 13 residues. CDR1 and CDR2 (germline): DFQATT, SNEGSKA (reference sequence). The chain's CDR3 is CSARGDTSYEQYF. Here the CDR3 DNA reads TGCAGTGCTAGGGGGGACACCAGCTACGAGCAGTACTTC.

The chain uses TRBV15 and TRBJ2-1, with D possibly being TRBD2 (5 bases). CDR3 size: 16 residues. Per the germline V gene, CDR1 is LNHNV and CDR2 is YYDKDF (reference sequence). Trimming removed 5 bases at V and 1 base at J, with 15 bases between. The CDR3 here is CATSAERGLSYNEQFF. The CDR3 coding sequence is TGTGCCACCAGCGCAGAAAGAGGACTTTCCTACAATGAGCAGTTCTTC.